This TCR beta chain was profiled in a study of neurological immune-mediated disorders. TCRdb called the 5' RACE reads again in MiXCR, with one record for every CDR3 protein. This repertoire shows approximately 53,000 distinct CDR3 sequences, roughly 10% found once; its top ten account for more than 1.5%. This CDR3 has 12 amino acids. Per the germline V gene, CDR1 is SGHAT and CDR2 is FQDESV (reference sequence). V dropped 2 bases and J dropped 9 bases, with 8 bases sitting between them. This clonotype came up many times. Time point indicated: longitudinal time-point 1 (baseline). This TCR came from a woman between 40 and 50 years old in good health. This chain links TRBV11-1 with TRBJ2-1; the D is unclear. The sequenced material came from PBMCs. CDR3 sequence: CASSLYVGEQFF. The DNA of the CDR3 is TGTGCCAGCAGCTTATACGTGGGTGAGCAGTTCTTC.